This T cell receptor beta chain comes out of a study of cytomegalovirus exposure and HLA in healthy donors. Study information: The 500 to 750 first-cohort repertoires and the 95 to 150 validation repertoires shared the same platform, a later analysis reported.

This CDR3 has 12 residues. The germline gives CDR1 MRHNA, CDR2 SNTAGT. With 9 bases removed from V and 0 bases from J, the gap between germline ends came to 8 bases. This table comes from immunoSEQ multiplex PCR, and its TCRdb copy is limited to in-frame clones, with some not included. Of about 130,000 clones in the sample, about 90% are singletons; the top ten hold roughly 6.5%. The V gene is TRBV6-4, the J gene TRBJ1-2, with no clear D. The sequence was collected from a woman in her thirties in good health and CMV-seropositive. Sequencing was done on a sample of PBMCs. The CDR3 here is CARDLANYGYTF. The CDR3 DNA sequence: TGTGCCAGGGACTTAGCTAACTATGGCTACACCTTC.